This T cell receptor (beta chain) is from a study of human T cells and chemical hapten exposure (dated by TCRdb to about 2021). Broadly, across the study: For sensitization, 2% DPC in acetone was applied to a 2 cm by 2 cm area of upper inner arm skin. Peripheral blood TCR repertoire changes were tracked in vivo in alopecia patients during primary and secondary sensitization to the hapten diphenylcyclopropenone (DPC). Patch testing was performed on the upper back with Finn chambers containing 0.01% DPC, and the patch tests were scored after 6 days according to International Contact Dermatitis Research Group standards. Most of the patients in the cohort were female, and the cohort covered alopecia areata with under or over 50% scalp involvement, alopecia totalis and alopecia universalis. Weekly therapeutic DPC doses were additionally applied to the scalp of patients throughout the approximately 24-week study period. Blood samples were taken from patients before sensitization (week 0) and then at 2, 6 and about 24 weeks after DPC sensitization. Libraries were pooled for sequencing, and per-sample TCR yields varied mainly because of small differences in library volumes within the pool. Under 30 alopecia patients gave blood for TCR sequencing at one to four time points (pre-sensitization, 2, 6 and 24 weeks). The research as a whole found: The number of PT1 expanded TCRs positively correlated with patch test score, significant at thresholds 8, 16 and 32 but not 4. Alopecia, a presumed autoimmune disease, was present in all patients, so the immune response of the patients might differ from that of healthy individuals. Repeated subsampling changed both the strength of the expansion versus patch-test correlation and the threshold at which that correlation became significant. No change with DPC sensitization was found in the number of TCRs above 1 in 1000 frequency, and no evidence of global repertoire structure alterations was found. Compared with pre-sensitization or healthy control sets, expanded TCRs formed significantly more large CDR3 similarity clusters, which is consistent with antigen-driven responses.

In the case of this clonotype: Its antigen is not yet known. The input lacks base qualities; no much larger clone sits a single base away.

V and J lose 5 bases and 1 base, and a span of 15 bases separates them. CDR1 and CDR2, per the germline V gene, are MNHEY and SVGEGT. From cysteine to phenylalanine, the CDR3 is 16 amino acids long. Of the read, only the CDR3 DNA is kept; its 48 bases are in frame from base 1. Library generation was performed with RACE. The instrument was a NextSeq 500. During library preparation, unique molecular identifiers were attached to individual cDNA molecules so that TCRs could be counted quantitatively and reproducibly. Each blood RNA sample was used to sequence both TCR alpha and TCR beta chains. The study's own analysis went as follows. The median number of TCRs per sample was roughly 98,000, ranging from about 20,000 to 750,000. The Decombinator software suite was used to annotate the V, J and CDR3 of the TCR reads. To make PS versus PT1 abundance plots, every sample was subsampled to the same number of TCRs (28,000). Expanded TCRs were defined as absent before sensitization and observed at least eight times at the 2-week time point. The public reads were reanalyzed by TCRdb: fastp trimming at Q25, MiXCR alignment, in-frame beta chains only. CDR3 protein duplicates are merged, each entry listing the most common genes and DNA. V and J calls and clone size were set by TCRdb, not the authors. Here the sample has about 100,000 distinct CDR3 sequences; approximately 10% occur a single time. Together, the top ten hold 2.5% to 3.5% of the sample.

The sample's time point, from its label and the paper: patch test 2, 6 weeks after DPC sensitization. Explained via the paper, the treatment or condition label denotes: therapeutic diphenylcyclopropenone sensitization with weekly scalp DPC. Blood at each patch-test visit was drawn before the patch test was applied. Eligible patients were aged 18 to 70, diagnosed with alopecia, deemed suitable for DPC therapy, and excluded if pregnant. Unfractionated whole blood was collected in Tempus Blood RNA tubes, and total RNA was extracted from that blood. This clonotype was sampled from a woman between 40 and 50 years old with alopecia areata. Some clones in this sample may be carry-over from other donors' samples. The chain joins TRBV6-2 or TRBV6-3 to TRBJ2-1; confidence is insufficient to name the D gene. This specimen consisted of whole blood, obtained in connection with sensitization to the hapten diphenylcyclopropenone (DPC). The DNA sequence reads TGTGCCAGCAGTCCCGTGGTCCGAACTTCCTACAATGAGCAGTTCTTC. Its product reads: CASSPVVRTSYNEQFF.